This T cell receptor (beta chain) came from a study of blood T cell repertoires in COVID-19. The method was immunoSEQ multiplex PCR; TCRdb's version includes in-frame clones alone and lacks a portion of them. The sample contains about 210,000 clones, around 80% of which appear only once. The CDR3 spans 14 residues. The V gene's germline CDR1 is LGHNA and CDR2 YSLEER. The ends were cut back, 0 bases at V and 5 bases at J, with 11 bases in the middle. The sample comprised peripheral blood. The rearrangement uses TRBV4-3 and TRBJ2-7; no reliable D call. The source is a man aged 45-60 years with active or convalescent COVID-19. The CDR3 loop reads CASSQDAGWNEQYV. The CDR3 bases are TGCGCCAGCAGCCAAGATGCAGGCTGGAACGAGCAGTACGTC.